This T cell receptor (beta chain) was sequenced for a study of tumor-infiltrating lymphocytes in localized non-small cell lung cancer. Per germline, CDR1 SNHLY and CDR2 FYNNEI. Trimming took off 6 bases at V and 0 bases at J, with 14 bases between the two ends. CDR3 length: 15 residues. TCRdb's copy holds only in-frame clones and misses some; the assay was immunoSEQ multiplex PCR. The table has roughly 24,000 clones, less than 70% seen once. Sequencing was done on a sample of lung tumor tissue. V and J are TRBV2 and TRBJ1-1, with D uncertain. The TCR was taken from a human donor with non-small cell lung cancer. CDR3 DNA: TGTGCCAGCAGGCTACGCGGGGTTATGAACACTGAAGCTTTCTTT. Encoded protein: CASRLRGVMNTEAFF.